This T cell receptor beta chain derives from a study of early T cells in non-severe SARS-CoV-2 infection. Whole-study context: Unsorted whole-blood RNA was sequenced in bulk, leaving chains unpaired.

Researchers attached unique molecular identifiers to individual cDNA molecules. MiXCR was run by TCRdb on the 5' RACE reads, yielding one entry per CDR3 protein. The sample carries approximately 79,000 distinct CDR3 sequences, roughly 13% recorded once. The germline V gene encodes CDR1 SNHLY and CDR2 FYNNEI. The V and J ends lost 2 bases and 5 bases, in that order; junction bases with no gene match: 2. This CDR3 region has 15 residues. The chain couples TRBV2 to TRBJ1-5, with 11 bases that match TRBD1. Sequenced sample: whole blood. The clonotype comes from an adult who was a healthcare worker with PCR-confirmed SARS-CoV-2 infection or an uninfected control (not recorded which). CDR3 protein: CASSERTGGDQPQHF. As DNA, the CDR3 is TGTGCCAGCAGTGAACGGACAGGGGGCGATCAGCCCCAGCATTTT.